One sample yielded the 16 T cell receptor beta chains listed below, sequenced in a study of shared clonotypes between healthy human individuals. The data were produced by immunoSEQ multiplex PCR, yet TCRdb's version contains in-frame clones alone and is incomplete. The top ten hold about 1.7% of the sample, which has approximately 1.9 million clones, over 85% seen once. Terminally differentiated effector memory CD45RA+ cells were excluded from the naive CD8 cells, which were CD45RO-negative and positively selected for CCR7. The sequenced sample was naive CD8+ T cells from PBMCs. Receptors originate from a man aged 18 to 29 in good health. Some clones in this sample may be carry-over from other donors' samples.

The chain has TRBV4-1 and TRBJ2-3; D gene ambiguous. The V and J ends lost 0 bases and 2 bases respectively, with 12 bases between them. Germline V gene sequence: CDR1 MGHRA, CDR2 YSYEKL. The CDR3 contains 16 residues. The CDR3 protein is CASSQDVGLNTDTQYF. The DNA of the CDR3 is TGCGCCAGCAGCCAAGATGTGGGGTTAAACACAGATACGCAGTATTTT.

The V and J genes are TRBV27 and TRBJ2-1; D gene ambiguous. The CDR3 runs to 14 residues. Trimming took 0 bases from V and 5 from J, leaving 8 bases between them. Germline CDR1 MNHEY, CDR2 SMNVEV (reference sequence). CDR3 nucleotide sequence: TGTGCCAGCAGTTTATCGAACAGCAACAATGAGCAGTTCTTC. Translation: CASSLSNSNNEQFF.

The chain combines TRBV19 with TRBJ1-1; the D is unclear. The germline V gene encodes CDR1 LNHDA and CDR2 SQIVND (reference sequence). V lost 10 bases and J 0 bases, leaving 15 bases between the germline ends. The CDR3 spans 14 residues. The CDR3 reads CATSPLSVNTEAFF. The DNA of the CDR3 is TGTGCCACGAGCCCGCTGTCGGTGAACACTGAAGCTTTCTTT.

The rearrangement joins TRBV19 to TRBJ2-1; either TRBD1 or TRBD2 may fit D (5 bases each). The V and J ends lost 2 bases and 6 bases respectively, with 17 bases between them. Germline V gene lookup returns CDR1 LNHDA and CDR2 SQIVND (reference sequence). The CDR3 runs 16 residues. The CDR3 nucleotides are TGTGCCAGTAGTATAATAGAGTTGAGGGGTCCCAATGAGCAGTTCTTC. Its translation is CASSIIELRGPNEQFF.

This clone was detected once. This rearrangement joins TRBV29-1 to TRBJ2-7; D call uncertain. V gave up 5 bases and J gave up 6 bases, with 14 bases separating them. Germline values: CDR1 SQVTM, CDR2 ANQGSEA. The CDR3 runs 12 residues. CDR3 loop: CSVRGESGEQYF. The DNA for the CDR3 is TGCAGCGTTAGAGGAGAATCGGGCGAGCAGTACTTC.

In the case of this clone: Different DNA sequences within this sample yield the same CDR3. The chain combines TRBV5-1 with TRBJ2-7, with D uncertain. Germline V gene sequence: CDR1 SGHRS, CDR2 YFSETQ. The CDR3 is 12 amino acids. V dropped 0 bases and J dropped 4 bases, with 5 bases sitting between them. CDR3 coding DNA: TGCGCCAGCAGCTTGGTAGGATACGAGCAGTACTTC. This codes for CASSLVGYEQYF.

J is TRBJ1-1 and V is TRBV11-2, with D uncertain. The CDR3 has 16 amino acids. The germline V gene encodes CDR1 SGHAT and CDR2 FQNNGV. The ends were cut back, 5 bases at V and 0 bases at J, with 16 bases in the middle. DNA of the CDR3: TGTGCCAGCAGCCCCCCCAGGACCCTCATGAACACTGAAGCTTTCTTT. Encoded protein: CASSPPRTLMNTEAFF.

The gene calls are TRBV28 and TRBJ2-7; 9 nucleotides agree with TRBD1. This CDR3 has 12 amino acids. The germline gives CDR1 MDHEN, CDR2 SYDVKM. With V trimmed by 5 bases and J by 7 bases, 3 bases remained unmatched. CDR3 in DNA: TGTGCCAGCAGTACGACAGGGGGAGAGCAGTACTTC. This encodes CASSTTGGEQYF.

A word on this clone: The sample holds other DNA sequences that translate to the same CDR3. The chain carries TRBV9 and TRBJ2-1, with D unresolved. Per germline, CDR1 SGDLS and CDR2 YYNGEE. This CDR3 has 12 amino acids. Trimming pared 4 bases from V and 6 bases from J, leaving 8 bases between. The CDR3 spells CASSPNRNEQFF. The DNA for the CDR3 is TGTGCCAGCAGCCCCAACCGCAATGAGCAGTTCTTC. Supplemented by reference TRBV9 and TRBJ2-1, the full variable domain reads DSGVTQTPKHLITATGQRVTLRCSPRSGDLSVYWYQQSLDQGLQFLIQYYNGEERAKGNILERFSAQQFPDLHSELNLSSLELGDSALYFCASSPNRNEQFFGPGTRLTVL.

The chain's CDR3 is CASSDGIAYEQYF. For the CDR3, the DNA is TGTGCCAGCTCGGACGGGATCGCCTACGAGCAGTACTTC. The chain carries TRBV7-9 and TRBJ2-7; TRBD2 is a possible D gene (5 bases). Germline values: CDR1 SEHNR, CDR2 FQNEAQ (reference sequence). The V and J ends lost 8 bases and 2 bases respectively, with 13 bases between them. The CDR3 is made up of 13 amino acids. Full variable domain (missing parts from reference TRBV7-9 and TRBJ2-7): DTGVSQNPRHKITKRGQNVTFRCDPISEHNRLYWYRQTLGQGPEFLTYFQNEAQLEKSRLLSDRFSAERPKGSFSTLEIQRTEQGDSAMYLCASSDGIAYEQYFGPGTRLTVT.

CDR3 DNA: TGTGCCAGTATCACCCCTGAGAACACTGAAGCTTTCTTT. Amino acid sequence: CASITPENTEAFF. The gene calls are TRBV19 and TRBJ1-1, with D unclear. The germline gives CDR1 LNHDA, CDR2 SQIVND (reference sequence). Between the trimmed V and J ends, which lost 7 bases and 1 base, there was a span of 10 bases. The CDR3 is 13 residues long.

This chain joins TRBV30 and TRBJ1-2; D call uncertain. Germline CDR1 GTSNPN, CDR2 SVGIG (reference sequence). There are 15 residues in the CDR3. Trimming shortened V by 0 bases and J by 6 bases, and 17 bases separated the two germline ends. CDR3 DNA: TGTGCCTGGAGTGTACGTCGGGGTTTTAATAATGGCTACACCTTC. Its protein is CAWSVRRGFNNGYTF. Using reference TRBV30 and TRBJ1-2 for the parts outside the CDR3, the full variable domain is SQTIHQWPATLVQPVGSPLSLECTVEGTSNPNLYWYRQAAGRGLQLLFYSVGIGQISSEVPQNLSASRPQDRQFILSSKKLLLSDSGFYLCAWSVRRGFNNGYTFGSGTRLTVV.

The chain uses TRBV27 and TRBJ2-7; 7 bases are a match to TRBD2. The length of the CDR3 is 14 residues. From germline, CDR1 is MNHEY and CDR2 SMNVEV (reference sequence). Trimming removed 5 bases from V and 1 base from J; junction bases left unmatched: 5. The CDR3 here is CASSPMGGSYEQYF. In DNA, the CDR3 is TGTGCCAGCAGTCCCATGGGAGGGTCCTACGAGCAGTACTTC.

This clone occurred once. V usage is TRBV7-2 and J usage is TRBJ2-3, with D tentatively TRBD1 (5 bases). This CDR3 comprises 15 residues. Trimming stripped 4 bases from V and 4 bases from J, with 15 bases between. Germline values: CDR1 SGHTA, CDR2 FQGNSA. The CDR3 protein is CASSSRQHPADTQYF. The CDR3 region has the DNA TGTGCCAGCAGCTCCCGACAGCACCCAGCAGATACGCAGTATTTT.

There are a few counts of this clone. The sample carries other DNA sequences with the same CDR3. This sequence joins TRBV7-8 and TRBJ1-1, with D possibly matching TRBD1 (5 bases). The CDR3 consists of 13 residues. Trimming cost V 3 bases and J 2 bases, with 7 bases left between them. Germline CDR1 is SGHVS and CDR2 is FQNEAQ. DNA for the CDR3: TGTGCCAGCAGCTTCCAGGGAAACACTGAAGCTTTCTTT. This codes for CASSFQGNTEAFF.

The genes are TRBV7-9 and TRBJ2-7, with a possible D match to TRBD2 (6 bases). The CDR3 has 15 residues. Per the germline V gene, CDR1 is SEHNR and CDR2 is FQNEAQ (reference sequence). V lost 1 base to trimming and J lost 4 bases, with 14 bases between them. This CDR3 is CASSLGGDPRYEQYF. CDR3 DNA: TGTGCCAGCAGCTTAGGGGGGGATCCGAGATACGAGCAGTACTTC.